Listed here are 23 T cell receptor beta chains from one sample, sequenced in a study of blood T cell repertoires in COVID-19. Assay used: immunoSEQ multiplex PCR; TCRdb lists only in-frame clones, some missing. The sample holds roughly 220,000 clones, more than 75% seen once. The sample was peripheral blood. The receptor set was obtained from a man aged 55 to 70 with acute or convalescent COVID-19.

Here the CDR3 reads CAWGRRGRNQPQHF. The CDR3 DNA is TGTGCCTGGGGCCGGAGGGGAAGAAATCAGCCCCAGCATTTT. The chain has TRBV30 and TRBJ1-5; possible D gene TRBD1, 5 bases. Per the germline V gene, CDR1 is GTSNPN and CDR2 is SVGIG (reference sequence). This CDR3 has 14 amino acids. V lost 5 bases and J lost 4, with 15 bases in between. The full variable domain, its missing parts supplied by reference TRBV30 and TRBJ1-5, is SQTIHQWPATLVQPVGSPLSLECTVEGTSNPNLYWYRQAAGRGLQLLFYSVGIGQISSEVPQNLSASRPQDRQFILSSKKLLLSDSGFYLCAWGRRGRNQPQHFGDGTRLSIL.

J is TRBJ1-1 and V is TRBV7-9; D call uncertain. The V and J ends lost 5 bases and 4 bases respectively, with 14 bases between them. From germline, CDR1 is SEHNR and CDR2 FQNEAQ (reference sequence). The CDR3 is 14 amino acids. CDR3 coding DNA: TGTGCCAGCAGCCAGCGGGCCTGGAGCACTGAAGCTTTCTTT. This translates into CASSQRAWSTEAFF.

This chain connects TRBV7-9 to TRBJ2-1; possible D gene TRBD1, 6 bases. The CDR3 covers 17 residues. V shed 7 bases and J shed 0 bases, with 19 bases lying between them. Germline V gene sequence: CDR1 SEHNR, CDR2 FQNEAQ (reference sequence). The CDR3 DNA follows: TGTGCCAGCATCCCTCCCGGACAGCTGAGCTCCTACAATGAGCAGTTCTTC. Protein sequence: CASIPPGQLSSYNEQFF.

The V and J genes are TRBV6-2 or TRBV6-3 and TRBJ2-3; TRBD1 matches at 7 bases. The J segment lost 1 base and the V segment lost 2 bases, leaving 18 bases of the junction unmatched. Germline CDR1 is MNHEY and CDR2 is SVGEGT. The CDR3 is made up of 20 amino acids. CDR3 bases: TGTGCCAGCAGTTACCCGAACGACAGGGACAATTACCAACGCACAGATACGCAGTATTTT. Protein sequence: CASSYPNDRDNYQRTDTQYF.

The chain recombines TRBV5-1 with TRBJ1-1; D is possibly TRBD1 (6 bases). The length of the CDR3 is 16 residues. Trimming took off 2 bases at V and 11 bases at J, with 25 bases between the two ends. Germline V gives CDR1 SGHRS, CDR2 YFSETQ. The CDR3 loop is CASSLGIAGVPRRAFF. CDR3 sequence (DNA): TGCGCCAGCAGCTTAGGGATCGCAGGGGTCCCCCGACGGGCTTTCTTT.

The chain has TRBV7-9 and TRBJ2-7, with TRBD1 identical over 11 bases. Per germline, CDR1 SEHNR and CDR2 FQNEAQ (reference sequence). The V gene end was trimmed by 1 base and the J gene end by 7 bases; junction bases not matched to a gene: 9. The CDR3 sequence is 16 residues long. CDR3 bases: TGTGCCAGCAGCTTAGGGACAGGGGGCCGGGGAACAGAGCAGTACTTC. Protein: CASSLGTGGRGTEQYF.

This chain joins TRBV28 and TRBJ1-5; the D is unclear. Per the germline V gene, CDR1 is MDHEN and CDR2 is SYDVKM. Trimming removed 5 bases from V and 0 bases from J, with 8 bases in between. This CDR3 comprises 14 residues. The CDR3 coding sequence is TGTGCCAGCAGTCACAGCTATAGCAATCAGCCCCAGCATTTT. It translates to CASSHSYSNQPQHF.

This sequence joins TRBV27 and TRBJ2-1; 12 nucleotides match TRBD2. V trimming: 2 bases; J trimming: 4 bases; junction bases outside the gene matches: 6. The CDR3 spans 17 residues. Germline V gene data show CDR1 as MNHEY and CDR2 as SMNVEV (reference sequence). This chain's CDR3 is CASSLRASGGVYNEQFF. In DNA, the CDR3 is TGTGCCAGCAGTTTACGGGCTAGCGGGGGGGTATACAATGAGCAGTTCTTC.

The gene calls are TRBV19 and TRBJ1-2; D not certain. Between the trimmed V and J ends, which lost 0 bases and 4 bases, there was a span of 6 bases. Germline V gives CDR1 LNHDA, CDR2 SQIVND (reference sequence). The CDR3 is made up of 13 amino acids. The DNA of the CDR3 is TGTGCCAGTAGTATAGACAGGATCTATGGCTACACCTTC. It specifies CASSIDRIYGYTF.

The J gene is TRBJ1-2, the V gene TRBV10-3, with TRBD1 identical over 7 bases. The ends lost 5 bases at V and 6 bases at J; junction bases unmatched: 6. Germline-derived CDR1 and CDR2 are ENHRY and SYGVKD. The CDR3 has 13 residues. CDR3 DNA: TGTGCCATCAGTCGAGAGGGGGCAAATGGCTACACCTTC. Translating it yields CAISREGANGYTF.

V is TRBV5-6 and J is TRBJ2-7, with D tentatively TRBD2 (6 bases). V was cut by 2 bases and J by 0 bases, with 12 bases left in between. Germline V gene sequence: CDR1 SGHDT, CDR2 YYEEEE. This CDR3 region has 15 residues. CDR3 amino acids: CASSLGAGSSYEQYF. The CDR3 bases are TGTGCCAGCAGCTTAGGGGCGGGGAGCTCCTACGAGCAGTACTTC.

This chain uses TRBV7-3 with TRBJ1-6; 8 bases fit TRBD1. Germline loops: CDR1 SGHTA, CDR2 FQGTGA. The CDR3 is 15 residues long. V trimming: 1 base; J trimming: 7 bases; junction bases outside the gene matches: 3. The chain's CDR3 is CASSLRDRPNSPLHF. The CDR3 region has the DNA TGTGCCAGCAGCTTAAGGGACAGGCCGAATTCACCCCTCCACTTT.

This chain connects TRBV10-2 to TRBJ1-1, with TRBD1 matching over 8 bases. J gave up 4 bases and V 7 bases, and 11 bases lay outside the gene matches. The CDR3 runs 15 residues. Germline V lookup: CDR1 WSHSY, CDR2 SAAADI. The CDR3 DNA reads TGCGCCAGCACCTCACCCCAGGACAGGGTCACTGAAGCTTTCTTT. It is translated as CASTSPQDRVTEAFF.

The rearrangement uses TRBV14 and TRBJ2-1, with D possibly matching TRBD2 (6 bases). CDR3 size: 15 residues. The V gene lost 2 bases and the J gene lost 7 bases, with 15 bases spanning the gap. Germline CDR1 and CDR2: SGHDN and FVKESK. CDR3 coding DNA: TGTGCCAGCAGCCAACCGGGACTTTCTAAAAATGAGCAGTTCTTC. Translating gives CASSQPGLSKNEQFF.

The CDR3 protein is CASSLGPADSRNTIYF. The CDR3 region has the DNA TGTGCCAGCAGCTTAGGACCCGCAGACTCCCGAAACACCATATATTTT. This chain connects TRBV7-6 to TRBJ1-3; no definite D call. The CDR3 is 16 amino acids. Germline V gene sequence: CDR1 SGHVS, CDR2 FNYEAQ. V lost 1 base to trimming and J lost 5 bases, with 15 bases between them. The full variable domain, rest sourced from reference TRBV7-6 and TRBJ1-3, is GAGVSQSPRYKVTKRGQDVALRCDPISGHVSLYWYRQALGQGPEFLTYFNYEAQQDKSGLPNDRFSAERPEGSISTLTIQRTEQRDSAMYRCASSLGPADSRNTIYFGEGSWLTVV.

CDR3 residues: CASSQRTEAFF. CDR3 DNA: TGTGCCAGTAGTCAGCGCACTGAAGCTTTCTTT. V is TRBV19 and J is TRBJ1-1, with D unclear. Trimming removed 5 bases from V and 4 bases from J, with 5 bases in between. The CDR3 extends over 11 amino acids. CDR1 and CDR2 (germline): LNHDA, SQIVND (reference sequence).

V gene TRBV29-1 combines with J gene TRBJ2-1, with D unresolved. The CDR3 runs 15 residues. In germline, CDR1 is SQVTM, CDR2 ANQGSEA. Deletions cut 0 bases from V and 0 bases from J, with 9 bases between. The CDR3 DNA follows: TGCAGCGTTGAAGATCGTACGAGCTCCTACAATGAGCAGTTCTTC. Its translation is CSVEDRTSSYNEQFF.

The rearrangement links TRBV7-2 to TRBJ1-2, with D hard to call. Trimming removed 5 bases from V and 4 bases from J, with 17 bases in between. CDR3 length: 15 residues. Per the germline V gene, CDR1 is SGHTA and CDR2 is FQGNSA. The CDR3 sequence is CASSPFENRGYGYTF. Written as DNA, the CDR3 is TGTGCCAGCAGCCCTTTTGAAAACCGGGGCTATGGCTACACCTTC.

The chain uses TRBV6-5 and TRBJ1-1, with D maybe TRBD1 (6 bases). Germline V gives CDR1 MNHEY, CDR2 SVGAGI. V was pared by 2 bases and J by 4 bases, with 14 bases between. The length of the CDR3 is 15 residues. CDR3 residues: CASSYHRAAVTEAFF. The CDR3 DNA sequence: TGTGCCAGCAGTTACCACAGGGCGGCGGTCACTGAAGCTTTCTTT.

This clone showed up just a few times. The sample carries other DNA sequences with the same CDR3. CDR3 sequence (DNA): TGTGCCAGCAGTTTATCAGGGGTGGAGACCCAGTACTTC. Translated, it gives CASSLSGVETQYF. The chain uses TRBV12-3 or TRBV12-4 and TRBJ2-5, with D possibly TRBD1 on 6 matching bases. The V end lost 2 bases, the J end lost 5 bases, and 9 bases lay between the germline ends. CDR3 size: 13 residues.

J is TRBJ1-3 and V is TRBV7-8; D perhaps matches TRBD1 (5 bases). Germline V gives CDR1 SGHVS, CDR2 FQNEAQ. The CDR3 loop spans 14 amino acids. Trimming cost V 8 bases and J 4 bases, with 15 bases left between them. The CDR3 protein is CASRLQANGNTIYF. CDR3 sequence (DNA): TGTGCCAGCCGTTTACAGGCAAACGGAAACACCATATATTTT.

The chain employs TRBV18 and TRBJ1-2; 8 bases agree with TRBD1. The ends lost 3 bases at V and 6 bases at J; junction bases unmatched: 6. The germline gives CDR1 KGHSH, CDR2 LQKENI. The CDR3 covers 14 residues. Here the CDR3 reads CASSPRTGSDGYTF. For the CDR3, the DNA is TGTGCCAGCTCACCCCGGACAGGGTCGGATGGCTACACCTTC.

The J gene is TRBJ2-2, the V gene TRBV7-8, with TRBD2 matching over 10 bases. V lost 6 bases and J lost 1; bases outside the gene matches: 2. Germline values: CDR1 SGHVS, CDR2 FQNEAQ. The CDR3 contains 15 residues. The CDR3 loop reads CASRASGGNTGELFF. The CDR3 DNA reads TGTGCCAGCAGAGCTAGCGGGGGGAACACCGGGGAGCTGTTTTTT.